The T cell receptor (beta chain) under discussion was sequenced for a study of T cells after yellow fever vaccination. Looking at the study overall: For low cell numbers, libraries were made with SMART-Seq v4 Ultra Low Input.

There are many counts of this clonotype. What it recognizes is unknown. Findings and limits, study-wide: Most primary-vaccination clones reappeared after the booster (about 97% CD4, about 88% CD8). Repertoires obtained by FACS sorting could include abundant clonotypes that entered as contaminants from the bulk population.

CDR1 is SGHAT and CDR2 is FQNNGV in the germline V gene. Trimming left V 4 bases short and J 5 bases short, with 17 bases between. This CDR3 is built from 16 residues. Generation of TCR cDNA used 5'RACE template switching (which added a universal primer site and UMIs). TCRdb ran MiXCR on the 5' RACE reads and lists one entry per CDR3 protein. The table lists 200,000 to 250,000 distinct CDR3 sequences, 2.5% to 3.5% of them singletons. V is TRBV11-2 and J is TRBJ2-2; D possibly uses TRBD1 or TRBD2 (6 bases each). The TCR originated in a man between 18 and 35 years old who received the YFV17D yellow fever vaccine. The specimen comprised CD4+ T cells sorted from PBMCs, sampled 10 days after the yellow fever booster vaccination. The CDR3 bases are TGTGCCAGCAGCTCACGATGGGGGGCCCGAACCGGGGAGCTGTTTTTT. Amino acids: CASSSRWGARTGELFF.